The rows below give T cell receptor beta chains drawn from one sample of a study of shared clonotypes between healthy human individuals. Measured with immunoSEQ multiplex PCR; TCRdb has only the in-frame clones, and not every one. The table has roughly 2.5 million clones, 90% to 95% seen once. Sequenced material: naive CD4+ T cells sorted from blood. The receptors come from a man between 18 and 29 years old in good health. Both conserved end residues are part of each CDR3. A D gene is named only where the DNA matches it firmly. Rows give clone size only sometimes, using once, few, many, or a class for an expanded clone.

d_call | j_call | v_call | clone_size | cdr3_nt | cdr3_aa
. | TRBJ2-7 | TRBV7-2 | once | TGTGCCAGCAGCTTAGGGTTGAATCGGTACTTC | CASSLGLNRYF
TRBD2 | TRBJ2-1 | TRBV25-1 | . | TGTGCCAGCAGCACTAGCGGACTGTACAATGAGCAGTTCTTC | CASSTSGLYNEQFF
TRBD2 | TRBJ2-1 | TRBV5-1 | . | TGCGCCAGCAGCTTGGGGGCTAGCGGGGTGATCATCTACAATGAGCAGTTCTTC | CASSLGASGVIIYNEQFF
. | TRBJ1-5 | TRBV4-1 | . | TGCGCCAGCAGCCAAGATGGCGGTTACAGCAATCAGCCCCAGCATTTT | CASSQDGGYSNQPQHF
. | TRBJ1-2 | TRBV9 | . | TGTGCCAGCAGCGTAGCAGAGCGCTTTAACTATGGCTACACCTTC | CASSVAERFNYGYTF
. | TRBJ2-2 | TRBV9 | . | TGTGCCAGCAGCGTAGGGGGCTTCACCGGGGAGCTGTTTTTT | CASSVGGFTGELFF
. | TRBJ2-2 | TRBV5-1 | . | TGCGCCAGCAGCTTGAGGGCAGGGAACACCGGGGAGCTGTTTTTT | CASSLRAGNTGELFF
. | TRBJ2-7 | TRBV7-3 | . | TGTGCCAGCAGCTTATGTGTTTTCGGTAGGTACTTC | CASSLCVFGRYF
TRBD1 | TRBJ2-5 | TRBV19 | . | TGTGCCAGTAGTAAGTGGACAGGGTACGAGACCCAGTACTTC | CASSKWTGYETQYF
TRBD2 | TRBJ2-4 | TRBV4-3 | . | TGCGCCAGCAGCCAAGTAGCGGGAGTTAAAAACATTCAGTACTTC | CASSQVAGVKNIQYF
. | TRBJ2-6 | TRBV5-1 | . | TGCGCCAGTAACAGGGAACCCTTGAACTCTGGGGCCAACGTCCTGACTTTC | CASNREPLNSGANVLTF
. | TRBJ2-1 | TRBV7-3 | . | TGTGCCAGCAGCCCCCTTAGGGCGGCTAAAAATGAGCAGTTCTTC | CASSPLRAAKNEQFF
TRBD1 | TRBJ1-1 | TRBV5-1 | . | TGCGCCAGCAGCTTGCAGGGGGCGTCGAACACTGAAGCTTTCTTT | CASSLQGASNTEAFF
TRBD1 | TRBJ1-5 | TRBV2 | . | TGTGCCAGCATATTGACAGGGGCAGTCGGTCAGCCCCAGCATTTT | CASILTGAVGQPQHF
. | TRBJ2-2 | TRBV19 | . | TGTGCCAGTAGTAGTATCCTCCAGGGGACCGGGGAGCTGTTTTTT | CASSSILQGTGELFF
. | TRBJ2-2 | TRBV6-5 | . | TGTGCCAGCAGTTACGCGAACACCGGGGAGCTGTTTTTT | CASSYANTGELFF
. | TRBJ2-2 | TRBV7-2 | . | TGTGCCAGCAGCTTAGGTCCCGGGAGAGGTGCCGGGGAGCTGTTTTTT | CASSLGPGRGAGELFF
. | TRBJ1-2 | TRBV29-1 | . | TGCAGCGTTGAATCACGACCCGGGGCGGATGGCTACACCTTC | CSVESRPGADGYTF
. | TRBJ2-2 | TRBV4-1 | . | TGCGCCAGCAGCCAAGATGCCCCCGGGGACGGGGAGCTGTTTTTT | CASSQDAPGDGELFF
TRBD1 | TRBJ1-3 | TRBV7-9 | . | TGTGCCAGCAGCTTACCCCGACAGGGCCGGGCGAGCTCTGGAAACACCATATATTTT | CASSLPRQGRASSGNTIYF
. | TRBJ2-1 | TRBV7-9 | . | TGTGCCAGCAGCAGCGCCGGGACCCAAGTTAATGAGCAGTTCTTC | CASSSAGTQVNEQFF
. | TRBJ2-1 | TRBV30 | once | TGTGCCTGGAGTTCTAGTGGGAGTGAGCAGTTCTTC | CAWSSSGSEQFF
TRBD1 | TRBJ2-1 | TRBV25-1 | . | TGTGCCAGCAGTGAAGGAAGAAGACAGGGTCGGAAAAAGTTCTTC | CASSEGRRQGRKKFF
. | TRBJ2-3 | TRBV18 | once | TGTGCCAGCTCACCATTCCCAGATACGCAGTATTTT | CASSPFPDTQYF
TRBD1 | TRBJ2-7 | TRBV28 | . | TGTGCCAGCAGTTTATTTCTAGGACAGGGACCCTACGAGCAGTACTTC | CASSLFLGQGPYEQYF
TRBD2 | TRBJ2-7 | TRBV5-1 | . | TGCGCCAGCAGCCCGCTAGCGGGGCTACCCTACGAGCAGTACTTC | CASSPLAGLPYEQYF
. | TRBJ2-2 | TRBV18 | . | TGTGCCAGCTCACCACCAGGGGAGACCGGGGAGCTGTTTTTT | CASSPPGETGELFF
TRBD2 | TRBJ2-1 | TRBV19 | . | TGTGCCAGTAGTATGTTCCTAGCGGGGGGCAATGAGCAGTTCTTC | CASSMFLAGGNEQFF
. | TRBJ2-5 | TRBV5-5 | . | TGTGCCAGCAGCTTGGGACCACAGGGACGGGAGACCCAGTACTTC | CASSLGPQGRETQYF